The following is a TCR beta chain sequence with its context. It has no known antigen specificity. No much larger clonotype is one base removed from it; base qualities were not supplied. This record belongs to a study of T-cell reconstitution after alpha-beta-depleted transplantation in children (TCRdb year 2016). Looking at the study overall: The study quantitatively tracked T-cell immune reconstitution after TCRalphabeta/CD19-depleted allogeneic hematopoietic cell transplantation in children using TCR repertoire profiling.

The treatment or condition tag for this specimen amounts to: allogeneic hematopoietic cell transplantation with graft depleted of TCRalphabeta T cells and CD19 B cells. Transplant recipients were children who received TCRalphabeta/CD19-depleted allogeneic hematopoietic cell grafts. Preparation of the library involved PCR. The data were produced on an Illumina HiSeq 2500. TCR libraries were prepared with molecular barcoding, using unique molecular identifiers to normalize TCRbeta repertoire quantification. TCRdb reworked the public reads: Q25 trimming with fastp, MiXCR clone assembly, productive beta chains retained. Rows matching on CDR3 protein sequence are summarized as one entry with the most common DNA and genes. The sample table holds around 800,000 distinct CDR3 sequences, of which approximately 15% were seen once. The ten biggest clones cover roughly 5% of the sample. Overall study results and their limits: Hyperexpanded clone frequencies declined over subsequent months; after one year, T-cell counts and TCRbeta diversity were mostly attributed to newly produced T cells. In some patients, the high TCRbeta diversity seen at day 60 was put down to recipient T cells and intrathymic progenitors that had survived conditioning. About two months after transplant, the apparently early recovery of alphabetaT-cell counts reportedly depended on just several hundred clones that had expanded rapidly and came from non-depleted graft cells.

This clonotype was obtained from a male patient aged 5 to 17 who had a stem cell transplant for acute lymphoblastic leukemia, so the T cells may come from the graft donor. This specimen was PBMCs, mostly from graft donor cells, taken 360 days after TCRalphabeta/CD19-depleted stem cell transplant.

CDR3 sequence: CASSPLTGTGLEQFF. The DNA sequence is as follows: TGCGCCAGCAGCCCTCTCACCGGGACAGGCTTGGAGCAGTTCTTC. The sequence is built from TRBV4-1 and TRBJ2-1; the central 8 bases match TRBD1. V is cut back by 4 bases and J by 10 bases, with 12 bases in the junction unmatched. From its cysteine to its phenylalanine, the CDR3 spans 15 amino acids. Only the CDR3 DNA stays, 45 bases, in frame from base 1. In the germline V gene, CDR1 corresponds to MGHRA and CDR2 to YSYEKL.